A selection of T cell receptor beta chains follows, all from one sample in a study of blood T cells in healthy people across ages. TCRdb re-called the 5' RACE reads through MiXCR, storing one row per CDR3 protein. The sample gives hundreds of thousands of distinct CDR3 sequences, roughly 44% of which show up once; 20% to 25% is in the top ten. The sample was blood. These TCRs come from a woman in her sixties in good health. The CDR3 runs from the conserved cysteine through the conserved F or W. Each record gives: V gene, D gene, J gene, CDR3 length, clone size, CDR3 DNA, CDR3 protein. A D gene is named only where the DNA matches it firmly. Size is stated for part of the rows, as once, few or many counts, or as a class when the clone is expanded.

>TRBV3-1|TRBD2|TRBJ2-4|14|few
TGTGCCAGCAGCCAAGGAGGAGCTAGCGGGAATCAGTACTTC
CASSQGGASGNQYF
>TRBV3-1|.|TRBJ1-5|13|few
TGTGCCAGCAGCCAAGTACCGGGTCAGCCCCAGCATTTT
CASSQVPGQPQHF
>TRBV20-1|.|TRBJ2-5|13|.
TGCAGTGCTTCCCTCCGGGGGCAAGAGACCCAGTACTTC
CSASLRGQETQYF
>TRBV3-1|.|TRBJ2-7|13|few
TGTGCCAGCAGCCAACGGGACCCTGCACGGCAGTACTTC
CASSQRDPARQYF
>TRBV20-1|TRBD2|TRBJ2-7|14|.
TGCAGCGCCCCGGGACTAGCGGACTACAATGAGCAGTACTTC
CSAPGLADYNEQYF
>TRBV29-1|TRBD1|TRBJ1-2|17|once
TGCAGCGTTGAAGCCGGGGGACAGCACCTCCGTAACTATGGCTACACCTTC
CSVEAGGQHLRNYGYTF
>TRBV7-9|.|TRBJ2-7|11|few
TGTGCCAGCAGCTTACTGGCCGAGCAGTACTTC
CASSLLAEQYF
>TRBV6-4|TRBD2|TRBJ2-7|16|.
TGTGCCAGCAGTGACTCCCGCGGGAGGGTCTCCTACGAGCAGTACTTC
CASSDSRGRVSYEQYF
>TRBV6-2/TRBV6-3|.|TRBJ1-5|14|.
TGTGCCAGCAGTTACTGGGGCGTAGGCCAGCCCCAGCATTTT
CASSYWGVGQPQHF
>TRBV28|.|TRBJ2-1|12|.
TGTGCCAGCAGTTTATTGGGACGCGAGCAGTTCTTC
CASSLLGREQFF
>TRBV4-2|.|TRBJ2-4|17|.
TGTGCCAGCAGCCAAGGGGAAGGGTCCTTAGCCAAAAACATTCAGTACTTC
CASSQGEGSLAKNIQYF
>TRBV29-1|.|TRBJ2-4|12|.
TGCAGCGTTGGCCACTTAGGGAACATTCAGTACTTC
CSVGHLGNIQYF
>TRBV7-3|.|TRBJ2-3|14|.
TGTGCCAGCAGCTCGGACGGAAGCACAGATACGCAGTATTTT
CASSSDGSTDTQYF
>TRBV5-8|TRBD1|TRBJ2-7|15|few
TGTGCCAGCAGCCCGGGACAGGGGACGGCAAACGAGCAGTACTTC
CASSPGQGTANEQYF
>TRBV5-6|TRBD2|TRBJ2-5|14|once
TGTGCCAGCAGCAGCGGGACGGACCAAGGGACCCAGTACTTC
CASSSGTDQGTQYF
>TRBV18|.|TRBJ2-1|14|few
TGTGCCAGCTCACCCGAACAGGGAAGTGAGGAGCAGTTCTTC
CASSPEQGSEEQFF
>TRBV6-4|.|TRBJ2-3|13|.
TGTGCCAGCAGAAACAATCAGGCAGATACGCGGTATTTT
CASRNNQADTRYF
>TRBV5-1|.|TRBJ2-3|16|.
TGCGCCAGCAGCCAGCACTCCCGAGCCACGGGGGATACGCAGTATTTT
CASSQHSRATGDTQYF
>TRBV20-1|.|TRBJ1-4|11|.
TGCAGTGCCCGCGGAAGTGAAAAACTGTTTTTT
CSARGSEKLFF
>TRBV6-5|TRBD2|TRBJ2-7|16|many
TGTGCCAGCAACGAGAATGGACTAGCGGGAGTCTCCGAGCAGTACTTC
CASNENGLAGVSEQYF
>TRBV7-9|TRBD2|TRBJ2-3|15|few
TGTGCCAGCAGCTCCGTCGGGACTAGCGGGGTTACGCAGTATTTT
CASSSVGTSGVTQYF
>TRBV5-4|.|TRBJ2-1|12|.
TGTGCCAGCAGCTTAGCGAACAGTGAGCAGTTCTTC
CASSLANSEQFF